The 23 T cell receptor beta chains below come from one sample, sequenced in a study of blood T cells in healthy people across ages. Next came a second PCR, run for roughly 7 to 12 cycles, which used a sample-barcoded 5' primer along with a J-beta primer mix. TCRdb independently ran MiXCR on the 5' RACE reads; one entry per CDR3 protein. The table records around 1.7 million distinct CDR3 sequences, under 30% of them present only once. What was sequenced was blood. Source of these receptors: a woman aged 25 to 39 in good health.

This clonotype was picked up a small number of times. The chain links TRBV27 to TRBJ2-7, with TRBD1 identical over 11 bases. V gave up 6 bases and J gave up 0 bases; unmatched junction bases: 10. The CDR3 loop spans 17 amino acids. From germline, CDR1 is MNHEY and CDR2 SMNVEV (reference sequence). The CDR3, as DNA: TGTGCCAGCAGAGCCGGGACAGGGGGGACCCTCTCCTACGAGCAGTACTTC. It specifies CASRAGTGGTLSYEQYF.

The rearrangement uses TRBV4-1 and TRBJ1-4; no reliable D call. CDR1 MGHRA and CDR2 YSYEKL come from the germline V gene. This CDR3 has 16 residues. V lost 0 bases and J lost 8, with 16 bases in between. CDR3 residues: CASSQDFYRRNEKLFF. Here the CDR3 DNA reads TGCGCCAGCAGCCAAGATTTTTATAGGCGGAACGAAAAACTGTTTTTT.

The rearrangement joins TRBV7-2 to TRBJ2-3; D possibly corresponds to TRBD1 (6 bases). V was trimmed by 5 bases and J by 4 bases, leaving 16 bases between them. The CDR3 consists of 15 residues. Per germline, CDR1 SGHTA and CDR2 FQGNSA. The CDR3 nucleotides read TGTGCCAGCAGCCGACAACAGGGAGTCCCAGATACGCAGTATTTT. Its protein is CASSRQQGVPDTQYF.

This clonotype was seen a few times. The junction shows a germline mismatch at one end, possibly a read error. The chain employs TRBV6-2 or TRBV6-3 and TRBJ2-1; 9 bases line up with TRBD2. The CDR3 has 15 residues. Germline CDR1 and CDR2: MNHEY and SVGEGT. The CDR3, as DNA: TGTGCCAGCAGTTCATCCGGGACTAGCTACGATGAGCAGTTCTTC. Amino acid sequence: CASSSSGTSYDEQFF.

This clonotype showed up just a few times. The chain recombines TRBV20-1 with TRBJ2-1, with D perhaps being TRBD1 or TRBD2 (5 bases each). Germline assignment: CDR1 DFQATT and CDR2 SNEGSKA (reference sequence). Between the trimmed V and J ends, which lost 0 bases and 0 bases, there was a span of 12 bases. The CDR3 is 16 amino acids. The CDR3, as DNA: TGCAGTGCTAGAGATTCCGGGACGAGCTCCTACAATGAGCAGTTCTTC. This gives the protein CSARDSGTSSYNEQFF.

The chain is built from TRBV27 and TRBJ2-7; D is undetermined. The CDR3 is 18 amino acids. Trimming left V 2 bases short and J 2 bases short, with 22 bases between. Germline CDR1 is MNHEY and CDR2 is SMNVEV (reference sequence). The CDR3 DNA follows: TGTGCCAGCAGTTTACGAGCGCCCTTCGCTGGGGTAGCCTACGAGCAGTACTTC. Its translation: CASSLRAPFAGVAYEQYF.

In this sample, this clonotype turned up a few times. CDR3 DNA: TGTGCCACCAGCAGCCGGGACAGGGTTGGTGGCTACACCTTC. Protein sequence: CATSSRDRVGGYTF. The chain links TRBV15 to TRBJ1-2, with 9 bases that match TRBD1. Germline CDR1 and CDR2: LNHNV and YYDKDF (reference sequence). The V segment lost 3 bases and the J segment 7 bases; nucleotides outside the gene matches: 6. CDR3 length equals 14 residues.

This clonotype has a count of ten or more. This rearrangement joins TRBV7-2 to TRBJ2-1; TRBD2 matches 13 bases. This CDR3 comprises 18 residues. The V and J ends lost 1 base and 0 bases, in that order; junction bases with no gene match: 3. Per germline, CDR1 SGHTA and CDR2 FQGNSA. CDR3 sequence: CASSLETSGGPSYNEQFF. The DNA of the CDR3 is TGTGCCAGCAGCTTAGAGACTAGCGGGGGGCCCTCCTACAATGAGCAGTTCTTC.

This clonotype was seen only a few times. The rearrangement links TRBV20-1 to TRBJ1-5; weak D call: TRBD1 (6 bases). V lost 3 bases, J lost 2 bases, and 11 bases lay in between. The length of the CDR3 is 14 residues. Germline values: CDR1 DFQATT, CDR2 SNEGSKA (reference sequence). CDR3 nucleotide sequence: TGCAGTGCTAGTCAGGGGATGGGCAATCAGCCCCAGCATTTT. This sequence encodes CSASQGMGNQPQHF.

This sequence joins TRBV5-1 and TRBJ2-3; tentatively, D is TRBD2 (7 bases). The CDR3 covers 17 residues. V was clipped by 1 base and J by 1 base, with 16 bases between them. Looked up from germline, CDR1 is SGHRS and CDR2 is YFSETQ. CDR3: CASSLLGGLGGTDTQYF. The DNA of the CDR3 is TGCGCCAGCAGCTTGTTGGGGGGGCTCGGAGGCACAGATACGCAGTATTTT.

This clonotype was detected many times. The gene calls are TRBV29-1 and TRBJ2-7; 9 bases are a match to TRBD2. The germline V gene has CDR1 SQVTM and CDR2 ANQGSEA. Trimming cost V 6 bases and J 2 bases; bases outside gene matches: 5. The CDR3 extends over 13 amino acids. CDR3 region: CSVLAGSPYEQYF. The CDR3 region has the DNA TGCAGCGTCCTAGCGGGGTCCCCCTACGAGCAGTACTTC.

This clonotype was counted ten times or more. The rearrangement uses TRBV27 and TRBJ1-2; D might be TRBD1 (6 bases). The CDR3 extends over 13 amino acids. The germline V and J ends were trimmed by 6 bases and 6 bases, with 14 bases remaining between them. Germline V gene data show CDR1 as MNHEY and CDR2 as SMNVEV (reference sequence). DNA for the CDR3: TGTGCCAGCAGCTTAACGACAGGCGATGGCTACACCTTC. This encodes CASSLTTGDGYTF.

This clonotype was detected many times. The chain couples TRBV29-1 to TRBJ2-3, with D perhaps matching TRBD2 (6 bases). The germline V gene has CDR1 SQVTM and CDR2 ANQGSEA. This CDR3 is built from 15 residues. V was pared by 6 bases and J by 0 bases, with 16 bases between. CDR3 in amino acids: CSVTPGGGSTDTQYF. The DNA of the CDR3 is TGCAGCGTGACTCCCGGGGGTGGGAGCACAGATACGCAGTATTTT.

The rearrangement links TRBV30 to TRBJ2-7, with 11 bases fitting TRBD2. Per the germline V gene, CDR1 is GTSNPN and CDR2 is SVGIG (reference sequence). Trimming removed 2 bases from V and 4 bases from J; junction bases left unmatched: 7. This CDR3 is built from 15 residues. This CDR3 is CAWSPRLAGKYEQYF. The CDR3, as DNA: TGTGCCTGGAGTCCCCGACTAGCGGGGAAATACGAGCAGTACTTC.

At least ten counts were recorded for this clonotype. The rearrangement joins TRBV10-2 to TRBJ2-1; D remains unclear. The CDR3 length is 10 residues. With 3 bases removed from V and 10 bases from J, the gap between germline ends came to 4 bases. In germline, CDR1 is WSHSY, CDR2 SAAADI. CDR3 residues: CASSDREQFF. The DNA for the CDR3 is TGCGCCAGCAGTGACCGAGAGCAGTTCTTC.

This clonotype has only a few counts. The rearrangement uses TRBV20-1 and TRBJ2-1; TRBD1 might be the D (5 bases). Trimming removed 0 bases from V and 8 bases from J, with 11 bases in between. The CDR3 loop spans 13 amino acids. Germline V gives CDR1 DFQATT, CDR2 SNEGSKA (reference sequence). CDR3 region: CSARDHQGDEQFF. DNA for the CDR3: TGCAGTGCTAGAGATCACCAGGGTGATGAGCAGTTCTTC.

This chain links TRBV6-5 with TRBJ2-3; D might be TRBD1 (6 bases). Germline CDR1 and CDR2: MNHEY and SVGAGI. The CDR3 extends over 14 amino acids. V was trimmed by 4 bases and J by 2 bases, leaving 10 bases between them. The CDR3 loop reads CASSSDSHTDTQYF. The DNA of the CDR3 is TGTGCCAGCAGTTCGGACAGTCACACAGATACGCAGTATTTT.

A word on this clonotype: A single base separates this from a much larger clone, so it may be a read error. J is TRBJ1-2 and V is TRBV7-9; 9 positions match TRBD1. CDR3 size: 13 residues. Germline V gene data show CDR1 as SEHNR and CDR2 as FQNEAQ (reference sequence). The J segment lost 4 bases and the V segment lost 7 bases, leaving 4 bases of the junction unmatched. The CDR3 coding sequence is TGTGCCAGCATCCCGACAGGGGGCTATGGCTACACCTTC. It yields the protein CASIPTGGYGYTF. Combining the CDR3 with reference TRBV7-9 and TRBJ1-2 gives the whole variable domain DTGVSQNPRHKITKRGQNVTFRCDPISEHNRLYWYRQTLGQGPEFLTYFQNEAQLEKSRLLSDRFSAERPKGSFSTLEIQRTEQGDSAMYLCASIPTGGYGYTFGSGTRLTVV.

This chain joins TRBV6-6 and TRBJ2-7; perhaps TRBD2 as D (6 bases). Germline V gene data show CDR1 as MNHNY and CDR2 as SVGAGI (reference sequence). V lost 7 bases, J lost 0 bases, and 13 bases lay in between. This CDR3 is 14 amino acids long. The DNA of the CDR3 is TGTGCCAGCACCCGGGGACTCCGCTCCTACGAGCAGTACTTC. Its translation: CASTRGLRSYEQYF.

This clonotype turned up a few times. The V call is TRBV20-1, the J call TRBJ2-1; D might be TRBD1 or TRBD2, each matching 6 bases. V lost 5 bases and J 10 bases, leaving 18 bases between the germline ends. CDR3 length: 13 residues. Germline values: CDR1 DFQATT, CDR2 SNEGSKA (reference sequence). The CDR3 here is CSAQRGRQREQFF. In nucleotides, the CDR3 is TGCAGTGCTCAGAGGGGGAGGCAGCGGGAGCAGTTCTTC.

This chain joins TRBV5-1 and TRBJ1-1; D perhaps matches TRBD1 (6 bases). Trimming cost V 4 bases and J 5 bases, with 15 bases left between them. The CDR3 runs to 14 residues. Germline CDR1 SGHRS, CDR2 YFSETQ. This chain's CDR3 is CASSLNRELTEAFF. The CDR3 DNA follows: TGCGCCAGCAGCCTAAACAGGGAGTTAACTGAAGCTTTCTTT.

The V gene is TRBV21-1, the J gene TRBJ1-1. TRBV21-1 is described as a pseudogene. CDR3 length: 14 amino acids. Here the CDR3 reads CASSVTLPNTEAFF. The CDR3 DNA follows: TGTGCCAGCAGCGTTACTCTCCCCAACACTGAAGCTTTCTTT.

The sample holds many counts of this clonotype. The CDR3 spells CASSLGGGISYEQYF. The DNA of the CDR3 is TGCGCCAGCAGCTTGGGTGGCGGGATCTCCTACGAGCAGTACTTC. V is TRBV5-1 and J is TRBJ2-7, with D possibly TRBD2 on 6 matching bases. The CDR3 loop spans 15 amino acids. CDR1 SGHRS and CDR2 YFSETQ come from the germline V gene. The V end lost 0 bases, the J end lost 0 bases, and 10 bases lay between the germline ends.